One sample yielded the 4 T cell receptor beta chains listed below, sequenced in a study of cytomegalovirus exposure and HLA in healthy donors. Amplification used 60 Vbeta primers and 13 Jbeta primers. Here immunoSEQ multiplex PCR was the method, and the copy in TCRdb shows in-frame clones only, minus some. The repertoire includes 100,000 to 150,000 clones, around 82% of them detected once, and 1.5% to 2% sits in the top ten. Sequencing used PBMCs. The source of these receptors is a boy aged 5-17 years in good health and CMV-seronegative.

This chain connects TRBV5-1 to TRBJ1-1; D is perhaps TRBD1 (6 bases). The V end lost 0 bases, the J end lost 1 base, and 13 bases lay between the germline ends. The CDR3 has 16 residues. The germline V gene has CDR1 SGHRS and CDR2 YFSETQ. The CDR3 DNA follows: TGCGCCAGCAGCTTGGCCTCAGGGGACGGGAACACTGAAGCTTTCTTT. Protein sequence: CASSLASGDGNTEAFF.

The chain links TRBV4-2 to TRBJ1-1; unclear D gene. V lost 3 bases and J 6 bases, leaving 17 bases between the germline ends. Germline V gene lookup returns CDR1 LGHNA and CDR2 YNFKEQ. The CDR3 is 15 residues long. The CDR3 loop is CASSQARFEKSEAFF. CDR3 in DNA: TGTGCCAGCAGCCAGGCCAGGTTTGAAAAATCTGAAGCTTTCTTT.

The chain combines TRBV5-5 with TRBJ2-3; TRBD2 matches 12 bases. Germline CDR1 SGHKS, CDR2 YYEKEE (reference sequence). The CDR3 is made up of 15 amino acids. J was trimmed by 6 bases and V by 0 bases; bases with no gene match: 2. CDR3 protein: CASSLDTSGGDTQYF. The CDR3 bases are TGTGCCAGCAGCTTGGATACTAGCGGGGGGGATACGCAGTATTTT.

The J gene is TRBJ2-1, the V gene TRBV25-1; D might be TRBD1 (5 bases). Germline V gene data show CDR1 as MGHDK and CDR2 as SYGVNS. V was pared by 6 bases and J by 4 bases, with 10 bases between. This CDR3 is 13 amino acids long. CDR3 region: CASRDRGYNEQFF. CDR3 DNA: TGTGCCAGCAGAGACAGAGGATACAATGAGCAGTTCTTC.